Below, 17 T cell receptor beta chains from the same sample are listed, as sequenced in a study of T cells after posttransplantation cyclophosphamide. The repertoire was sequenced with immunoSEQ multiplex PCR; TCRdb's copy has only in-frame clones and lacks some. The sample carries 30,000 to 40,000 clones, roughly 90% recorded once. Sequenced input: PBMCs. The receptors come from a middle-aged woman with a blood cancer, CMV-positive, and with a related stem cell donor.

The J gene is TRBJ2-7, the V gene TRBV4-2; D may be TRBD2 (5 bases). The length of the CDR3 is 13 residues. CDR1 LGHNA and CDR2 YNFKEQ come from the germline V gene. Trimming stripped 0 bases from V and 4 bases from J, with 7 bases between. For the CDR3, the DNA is TGTGCCAGCAGCCAAGATGGCGGGTACGAGCAGTACTTC. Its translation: CASSQDGGYEQYF.

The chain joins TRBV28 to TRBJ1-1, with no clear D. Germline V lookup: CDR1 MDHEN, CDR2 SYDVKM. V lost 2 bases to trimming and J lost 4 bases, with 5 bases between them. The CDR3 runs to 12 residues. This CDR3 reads CASSLSGTEAFF. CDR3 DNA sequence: TGTGCCAGCAGTTTAAGCGGCACTGAAGCTTTCTTT. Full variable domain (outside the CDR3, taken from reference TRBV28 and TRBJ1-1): DVKVTQSSRYLVKRTGEKVFLECVQDMDHENMFWYRQDPGLGLRLIYFSYDVKMKEKGDIPEGYSVSREKKERFSLILESASTNQTSMYLCASSLSGTEAFFGQGTRLTVV.

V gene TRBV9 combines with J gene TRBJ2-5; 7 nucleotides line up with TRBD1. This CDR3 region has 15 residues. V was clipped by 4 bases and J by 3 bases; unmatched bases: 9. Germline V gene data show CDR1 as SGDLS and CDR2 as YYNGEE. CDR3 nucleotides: TGTGCCAGCAGCATTGGGACAGCCATTAAAGAGACCCAGTACTTC. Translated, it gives CASSIGTAIKETQYF.

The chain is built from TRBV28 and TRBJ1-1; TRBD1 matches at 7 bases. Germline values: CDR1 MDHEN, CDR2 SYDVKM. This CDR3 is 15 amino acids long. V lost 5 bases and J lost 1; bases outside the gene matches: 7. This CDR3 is CASSKRGGPNTEAFF. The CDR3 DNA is TGTGCCAGCAGTAAGCGAGGGGGCCCGAACACTGAAGCTTTCTTT. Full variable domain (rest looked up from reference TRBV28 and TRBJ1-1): DVKVTQSSRYLVKRTGEKVFLECVQDMDHENMFWYRQDPGLGLRLIYFSYDVKMKEKGDIPEGYSVSREKKERFSLILESASTNQTSMYLCASSKRGGPNTEAFFGQGTRLTVV.

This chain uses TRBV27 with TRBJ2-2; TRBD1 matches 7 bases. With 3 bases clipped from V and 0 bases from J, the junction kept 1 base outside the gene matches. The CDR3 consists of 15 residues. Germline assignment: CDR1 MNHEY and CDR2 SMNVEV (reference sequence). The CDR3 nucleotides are TGTGCCAGCAGTTTCGGGACAGCGAACACCGGGGAGCTGTTTTTT. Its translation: CASSFGTANTGELFF.

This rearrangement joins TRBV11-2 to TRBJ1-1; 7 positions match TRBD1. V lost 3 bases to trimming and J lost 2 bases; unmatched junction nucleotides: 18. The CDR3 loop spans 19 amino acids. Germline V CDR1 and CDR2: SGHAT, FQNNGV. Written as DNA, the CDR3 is TGTGCCAGCAGCTTCCCCATTGGGACGGGACAGAGCGTAAACACTGAAGCTTTCTTT. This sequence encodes CASSFPIGTGQSVNTEAFF.

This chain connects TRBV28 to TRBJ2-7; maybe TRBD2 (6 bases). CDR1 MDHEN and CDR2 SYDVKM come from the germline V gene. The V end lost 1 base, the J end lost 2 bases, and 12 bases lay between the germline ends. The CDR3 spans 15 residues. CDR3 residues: CASSLSRLGPYEQYF. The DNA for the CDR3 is TGTGCCAGCAGTTTATCTCGACTAGGCCCCTACGAGCAGTACTTC. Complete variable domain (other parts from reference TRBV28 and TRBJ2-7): DVKVTQSSRYLVKRTGEKVFLECVQDMDHENMFWYRQDPGLGLRLIYFSYDVKMKEKGDIPEGYSVSREKKERFSLILESASTNQTSMYLCASSLSRLGPYEQYFGPGTRLTVT.

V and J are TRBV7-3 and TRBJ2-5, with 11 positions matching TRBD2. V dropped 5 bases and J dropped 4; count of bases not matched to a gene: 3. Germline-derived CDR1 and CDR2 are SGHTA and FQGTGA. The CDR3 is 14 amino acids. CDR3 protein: CASSPTSGVETQYF. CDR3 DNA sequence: TGTGCCAGCAGCCCGACTAGCGGGGTAGAGACCCAGTACTTC.

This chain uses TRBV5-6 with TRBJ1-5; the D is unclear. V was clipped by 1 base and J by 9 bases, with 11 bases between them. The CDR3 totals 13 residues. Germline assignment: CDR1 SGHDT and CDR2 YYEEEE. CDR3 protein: CASSLTSTGPQHF. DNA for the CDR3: TGTGCCAGCAGCTTGACCTCAACGGGGCCCCAGCATTTT.

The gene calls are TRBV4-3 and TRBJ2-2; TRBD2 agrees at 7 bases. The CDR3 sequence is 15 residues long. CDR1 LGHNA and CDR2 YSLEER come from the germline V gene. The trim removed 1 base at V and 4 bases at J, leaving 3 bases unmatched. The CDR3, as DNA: TGCGCCAGCAGCCAAGTAGGCGGGGGCACCGGGGAGCTGTTTTTT. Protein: CASSQVGGGTGELFF.

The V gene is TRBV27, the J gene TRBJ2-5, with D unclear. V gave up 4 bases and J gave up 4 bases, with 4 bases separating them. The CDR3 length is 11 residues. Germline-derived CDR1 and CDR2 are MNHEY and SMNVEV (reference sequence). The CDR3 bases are TGTGCCAGCAGTTCCCGAGAGACCCAGTACTTC. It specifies CASSSRETQYF.

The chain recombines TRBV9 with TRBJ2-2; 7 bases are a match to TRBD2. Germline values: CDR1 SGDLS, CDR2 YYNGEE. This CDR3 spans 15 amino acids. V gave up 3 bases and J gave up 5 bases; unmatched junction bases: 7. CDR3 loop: CASSAWGGWTGELFF. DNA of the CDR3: TGTGCCAGCAGCGCCTGGGGGGGGTGGACCGGGGAGCTGTTTTTT.

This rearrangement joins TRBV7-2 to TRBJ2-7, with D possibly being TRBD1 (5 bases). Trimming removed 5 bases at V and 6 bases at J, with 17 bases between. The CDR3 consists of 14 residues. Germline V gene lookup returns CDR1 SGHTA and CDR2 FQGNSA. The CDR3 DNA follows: TGTGCCAGCAGCCATATGTTTCAGGGATCCGAGCAGTACTTC. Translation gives CASSHMFQGSEQYF.

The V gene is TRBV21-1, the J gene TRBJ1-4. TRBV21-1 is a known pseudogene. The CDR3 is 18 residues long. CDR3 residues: CASRREGLEGPFNEKLFF. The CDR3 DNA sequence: TGTGCCAGCAGAAGGGAGGGGTTAGAAGGGCCCTTTAATGAAAAACTGTTTTTT.

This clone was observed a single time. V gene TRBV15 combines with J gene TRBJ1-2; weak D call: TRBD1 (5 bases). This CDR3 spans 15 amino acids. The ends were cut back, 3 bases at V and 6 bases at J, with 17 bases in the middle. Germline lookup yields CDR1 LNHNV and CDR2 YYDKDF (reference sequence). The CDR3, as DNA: TGTGCCACCAGCAGCCATAAGGTCCGGGGGAATGGCTACACCTTC. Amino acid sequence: CATSSHKVRGNGYTF.

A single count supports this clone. In nucleotides, the CDR3 is TGTGCCAGCAGCTTAGAGACAGGAAACACCATATATTTT. It specifies CASSLETGNTIYF. The J gene is TRBJ1-3, the V gene TRBV7-9, with D hard to call. Trimming removed 1 base at V and 4 bases at J, with 5 bases between. The CDR3 runs 13 residues. From germline, CDR1 is SEHNR and CDR2 FQNEAQ (reference sequence).

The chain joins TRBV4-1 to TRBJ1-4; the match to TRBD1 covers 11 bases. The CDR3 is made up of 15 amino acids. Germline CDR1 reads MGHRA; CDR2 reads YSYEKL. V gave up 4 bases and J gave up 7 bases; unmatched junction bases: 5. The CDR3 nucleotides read TGCGCCAGCAGCCCAGTGGGACAGGGGGGTGAAAAACTGTTTTTT. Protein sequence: CASSPVGQGGEKLFF.